What follows are 27 T cell receptor beta chains derived from one specimen sequenced in a study of cytomegalovirus exposure and HLA in healthy donors. Primers included in the PCR were 60 Vbeta and 13 Jbeta primers. The table came from immunoSEQ multiplex PCR; TCRdb's copy has only in-frame clones and leaves some out. Of under 150,000 clones in the sample, around 77% were seen once. Sequencing was performed on PBMCs. These receptors all come from a woman aged 25 to 39 in good health and CMV-seropositive.

V usage is TRBV19 and J usage is TRBJ1-5; D not resolved. The CDR3 is 15 residues long. CDR1 LNHDA and CDR2 SQIVND come from the germline V gene (reference sequence). V lost 6 bases, J lost 0 bases, and 12 bases lay in between. The CDR3 here is CASRTQRDSNQPQHF. The CDR3 coding sequence is TGTGCCAGTAGAACACAGAGAGATAGCAATCAGCCCCAGCATTTT.

The rearrangement links TRBV13 to TRBJ2-1; 9 bases agree with TRBD1. The CDR3 contains 15 residues. V dropped 3 bases and J dropped 7; count of bases not matched to a gene: 7. Germline V gives CDR1 PRHDT, CDR2 FYEKMQ (reference sequence). CDR3 loop: CASSLGTGNGNEQFF. Here the CDR3 DNA reads TGTGCCAGCAGCTTGGGGACAGGGAATGGGAATGAGCAGTTCTTC.

The CDR3 DNA sequence: TGTGCCAGCAGCTTAGGAGCTATTGGCTACACCTTC. Translated, it gives CASSLGAIGYTF. This chain connects TRBV5-6 to TRBJ1-2; no reliable D call. V was shortened by 2 bases and J by 7 bases, with 9 bases between the two germline ends. The CDR3 sequence is 12 residues long. Germline assignment: CDR1 SGHDT and CDR2 YYEEEE.

The J gene is TRBJ2-5, the V gene TRBV5-4, with 9 bases aligning to TRBD2. In germline, CDR1 is SGHNT, CDR2 YYREEE (reference sequence). The CDR3 totals 16 residues. The J segment lost 5 bases and the V segment lost 1 base, leaving 9 bases of the junction unmatched. This CDR3 reads CASSLSSSGSMETQYF. The CDR3 DNA reads TGTGCCAGCAGCTTGTCTAGTAGCGGGAGCATGGAGACCCAGTACTTC.

The chain links TRBV30 to TRBJ2-3; 12 nucleotides agree with TRBD2. CDR3 length: 16 amino acids. V gave up 3 bases and J gave up 0 bases; unmatched junction bases: 4. Germline CDR1 is GTSNPN and CDR2 is SVGIG (reference sequence). In DNA, the CDR3 is TGTGCCTGGAGACTAGCGGGGGGACTTAGCACAGATACGCAGTATTTT. Protein sequence: CAWRLAGGLSTDTQYF. The variable domain in full, completed from reference TRBV30 and TRBJ2-3, reads SQTIHQWPATLVQPVGSPLSLECTVEGTSNPNLYWYRQAAGRGLQLLFYSVGIGQISSEVPQNLSASRPQDRQFILSSKKLLLSDSGFYLCAWRLAGGLSTDTQYFGPGTRLTVL.

The chain links TRBV30 to TRBJ1-1; D is perhaps TRBD1 (6 bases). This CDR3 is built from 12 residues. Germline-derived CDR1 and CDR2 are GTSNPN and SVGIG (reference sequence). With 5 bases removed from V and 0 bases from J, the gap between germline ends came to 7 bases. The CDR3: CAWDRLNTEAFF. The CDR3 nucleotides are TGTGCCTGGGACAGGTTGAACACTGAAGCTTTCTTT. Complete variable domain (other parts from reference TRBV30 and TRBJ1-1): SQTIHQWPATLVQPVGSPLSLECTVEGTSNPNLYWYRQAAGRGLQLLFYSVGIGQISSEVPQNLSASRPQDRQFILSSKKLLLSDSGFYLCAWDRLNTEAFFGQGTRLTVV.

The chain couples TRBV27 to TRBJ2-1; 8 bases are shared with TRBD1. The V gene's germline CDR1 is MNHEY and CDR2 SMNVEV (reference sequence). V dropped 6 bases and J dropped 3; count of bases not matched to a gene: 10. The CDR3 consists of 16 residues. The CDR3 coding sequence is TGTGCCAGCAGCCTAATTGGACAGGGAAACTACAATGAGCAGTTCTTC. This translates into CASSLIGQGNYNEQFF.

This chain connects TRBV27 to TRBJ1-2; D is unresolved. CDR3 length: 16 residues. Per germline, CDR1 MNHEY and CDR2 SMNVEV (reference sequence). Trimming removed 3 bases at V and 8 bases at J, with 22 bases between. The DNA for the CDR3 is TGTGCCAGCAGTTTTGACCAGAACAAACCCACGGGGGGCTACACCTTC. This translates into CASSFDQNKPTGGYTF.

CDR3 in DNA: TGCGCCAGCAGCTTGACAGGGGAGACTGAAGCTTTCTTT. It encodes CASSLTGETEAFF. V usage is TRBV5-1 and J usage is TRBJ1-1; 7 nucleotides line up with TRBD1. The CDR3 contains 13 residues. The V gene end was trimmed by 1 base and the J gene end by 5 bases; junction bases not matched to a gene: 2. Looked up from germline, CDR1 is SGHRS and CDR2 is YFSETQ.

This chain links TRBV5-1 with TRBJ2-7, with D unresolved. The V gene's germline CDR1 is SGHRS and CDR2 YFSETQ. The CDR3 is 13 amino acids. Trimming cost V 4 bases and J 2 bases, with 10 bases left between them. The CDR3: CASSAAEAYEQYF. CDR3 sequence (DNA): TGCGCCAGCAGCGCAGCTGAGGCCTACGAGCAGTACTTC.

V is TRBV5-1 and J is TRBJ2-2, with TRBD2 as a possible D gene (5 bases). Germline values: CDR1 SGHRS, CDR2 YFSETQ. V lost 0 bases to trimming and J lost 4 bases, with 16 bases between them. This CDR3 spans 17 amino acids. CDR3 amino acids: CASSLEASWESTGELFF. CDR3 sequence (DNA): TGCGCCAGCAGCTTGGAGGCTAGCTGGGAGAGCACCGGGGAGCTGTTTTTT.

The genes are TRBV6-6 and TRBJ2-7; tentative D call: TRBD2 (5 bases). V gave up 2 bases and J gave up 2 bases, with 7 bases separating them. Looked up from germline, CDR1 is MNHNY and CDR2 is SVGAGI (reference sequence). The length of the CDR3 is 13 residues. This chain's CDR3 is CASSYAAAYEQYF. CDR3 DNA: TGTGCCAGCAGTTACGCAGCGGCCTACGAGCAGTACTTC.

The chain recombines TRBV4-2 with TRBJ2-1, with 7 bases aligning to TRBD2. This CDR3 is 14 amino acids long. Looked up from germline, CDR1 is LGHNA and CDR2 is YNFKEQ. V lost 1 base and J lost 7; bases outside the gene matches: 4. The CDR3 DNA follows: TGTGCCAGCAGCCAAGGGGGGACTATGAATGAGCAGTTCTTC. Its translation is CASSQGGTMNEQFF.

This rearrangement joins TRBV7-9 to TRBJ1-1, with D perhaps TRBD1 (5 bases). The CDR3 extends over 16 amino acids. The germline gives CDR1 SEHNR, CDR2 FQNEAQ (reference sequence). V was cut by 1 base and J by 1 base, with 13 bases left in between. CDR3 DNA: TGTGCCAGCAGCTTAGGATTGGGGCCCGGGAACACTGAAGCTTTCTTT. This sequence encodes CASSLGLGPGNTEAFF.

The J gene is TRBJ2-7, the V gene TRBV6-5, with a weak D call TRBD1 (5 bases). CDR1 MNHEY and CDR2 SVGAGI come from the germline V gene. V was clipped by 0 bases and J by 2 bases, with 11 bases between them. The CDR3 loop spans 15 amino acids. The CDR3, as DNA: TGTGCCAGCAGTTACTCCTTACAGGCCACCTACGAGCAGTACTTC. Residues: CASSYSLQATYEQYF.

The rearrangement uses TRBV6-1 and TRBJ1-5; D ambiguous. This CDR3 has 17 amino acids. The ends were cut back, 4 bases at V and 7 bases at J, with 23 bases in the middle. Germline V gene lookup returns CDR1 MNHNS and CDR2 SASEGT. The CDR3 protein is CASSGLGTLGVGQPQHF. CDR3 DNA sequence: TGTGCCAGCAGTGGTCTGGGAACGTTGGGAGTTGGGCAGCCCCAGCATTTT.

This clone was seen a single time. CDR3 protein: CASSYPYRDDQPQHF. CDR3 DNA sequence: TGTGCCAGCAGTTACCCTTACAGGGATGATCAGCCCCAGCATTTT. The V call is TRBV6-5, the J call TRBJ1-5; D is perhaps TRBD1 (6 bases). CDR3 length: 15 residues. Germline CDR1 and CDR2: MNHEY and SVGAGI. V lost 2 bases, J lost 5 bases, and 13 bases lay in between.

This chain's CDR3 is CSVGAETNYGYTF. In DNA form, the CDR3 reads TGCAGCGTTGGGGCAGAAACTAACTATGGCTACACCTTC. V and J are TRBV29-1 and TRBJ1-2; D call uncertain. Trimming removed 4 bases from V and 0 bases from J, with 9 bases in between. Germline V gives CDR1 SQVTM, CDR2 ANQGSEA. This CDR3 is built from 13 residues. The variable domain in full, with the rest retrieved from reference TRBV29-1 and TRBJ1-2, is SAVISQKPSRDICQRGTSLTIQCQVDSQVTMMFWYRQQPGQSLTLIATANQGSEATYESGFVIDKFPISRPNLTFSTLTVSNMSPEDSSIYLCSVGAETNYGYTFGSGTRLTVV.

DNA for the CDR3: TGTGCCAGCAGCTTACGGACACAGGGTGGCTATGGCTACACCTTC. Residues: CASSLRTQGGYGYTF. This chain uses TRBV7-8 with TRBJ1-2, with TRBD1 as a possible D gene (6 bases). CDR1 SGHVS and CDR2 FQNEAQ come from the germline V gene. The V end lost 2 bases, the J end lost 4 bases, and 14 bases lay between the germline ends. This CDR3 is built from 15 residues.

The gene calls are TRBV6-5 and TRBJ2-5, with D possibly matching TRBD2 (6 bases). The CDR3 contains 13 residues. Trimming pared 5 bases from V and 5 bases from J, leaving 12 bases between. CDR1 is MNHEY, CDR2 SVGAGI, per germline. Here the CDR3 DNA reads TGTGCCAGCAGTAACCCGGGAGTCGAGACCCAGTACTTC. Encoded protein: CASSNPGVETQYF.

The chain uses TRBV7-8 and TRBJ2-3; D is unclear. The CDR3 length is 12 residues. The V end lost 4 bases, the J end lost 3 bases, and 5 bases lay between the germline ends. Germline assignment: CDR1 SGHVS and CDR2 FQNEAQ. The CDR3, as DNA: TGTGCCAGCAGCTCAGAAACAGATACGCAGTATTTT. Protein product: CASSSETDTQYF.

V and J are TRBV9 and TRBJ1-3; D uncertain. V was clipped by 0 bases and J by 4 bases, with 11 bases between them. The germline CDR1 and CDR2 sequences are SGDLS and YYNGEE. This CDR3 is built from 15 residues. CDR3 protein: CASSVDGTMGNTIYF. The CDR3 nucleotides read TGTGCCAGCAGCGTAGATGGCACAATGGGAAACACCATATATTTT.

This clone was found a few times. The rearrangement joins TRBV5-1 to TRBJ2-1; 10 bases agree with TRBD2. Germline V gives CDR1 SGHRS, CDR2 YFSETQ. The CDR3 runs 16 residues. V was clipped by 2 bases and J by 7 bases; unmatched bases: 9. This chain's CDR3 is CASSLVVAGGWNEQFF. CDR3 DNA: TGCGCCAGCAGCTTAGTTGTAGCGGGAGGTTGGAATGAGCAGTTCTTC. The variable domain in full, completed from reference TRBV5-1 and TRBJ2-1, reads KAGVTQTPRYLIKTRGQQVTLSCSPISGHRSVSWYQQTPGQGLQFLFEYFSETQRNKGNFPGRFSGRQFSNSRSEMNVSTLELGDSALYLCASSLVVAGGWNEQFFGPGTRLTVL.

J is TRBJ1-2 and V is TRBV7-2; 8 bases are a match to TRBD1. The length of the CDR3 is 16 residues. With V trimmed by 3 bases and J by 1 base, 7 bases remained unmatched. The V gene's germline CDR1 is SGHTA and CDR2 FQGNSA. CDR3 sequence: CASSFSGQGFNYGYTF. The CDR3 bases are TGTGCCAGCAGCTTCAGCGGACAGGGCTTTAACTATGGCTACACCTTC.

The chain employs TRBV30 and TRBJ2-2, with a tentative D call TRBD1 (6 bases). The germline V gene encodes CDR1 GTSNPN and CDR2 SVGIG (reference sequence). This CDR3 is 15 amino acids long. The germline V and J ends were trimmed by 1 base and 5 bases, with 14 bases remaining between them. CDR3 DNA: TGTGCCTGGAGTGGGTTGGGGGCCCGAACCGGGGAGCTGTTTTTT. It codes for CAWSGLGARTGELFF.

The J gene is TRBJ2-7, the V gene TRBV15; D may be TRBD1 (6 bases). The length of the CDR3 is 19 residues. Germline loops: CDR1 LNHNV, CDR2 YYDKDF (reference sequence). With 0 bases removed from V and 2 bases from J, the gap between germline ends came to 23 bases. CDR3 in DNA: TGTGCCACCAGCAGAGAAGGCGCGGACAGCGTTGAGTTGGCCTACGAGCAGTACTTC. It is translated as CATSREGADSVELAYEQYF.

V and J are TRBV19 and TRBJ1-4; a weak D match, TRBD1 (5 bases). Germline lookup yields CDR1 LNHDA and CDR2 SQIVND (reference sequence). The CDR3 spans 15 residues. V gave up 8 bases and J gave up 0 bases, with 13 bases separating them. The CDR3 sequence: CASCGADATNEKLFF. The DNA for the CDR3 is TGTGCCAGTTGCGGGGCGGATGCAACTAATGAAAAACTGTTTTTT.